This entry concerns a single T cell receptor beta chain. This record belongs to a study of blood T cell repertoires in COVID-19. Study at large: Spain, Italy and the United States supplied samples that represented acute and convalescent COVID-19. Nucleic acid was either cDNA or gDNA, and it came from T cells, B-cell-depleted T cells, or PBMCs.

How the authors handled the data: Nucleated cell counts were estimated from reference gene primer amplification. Using immunoSEQ multiplex PCR, the repertoire was profiled, and TCRdb retains in-frame clones only, with some absent. The V and J calls and the clone size are those of that table, but D and trimming were determined from the DNA. The data contain 40,000 to 60,000 clones, approximately 82% of them singletons. What was sequenced was peripheral blood. This receptor was identified in a human donor in a cohort sampled during active COVID-19.

The CDR3 nucleotides are TGTGCCAGCAGCTTAGCTGCAGGCTCCTATAATTCACCCCTCCACTTT. Residues: CASSLAAGSYNSPLHF. The chain carries TRBV7-2 and TRBJ1-6; no definite D call. CDR1 and CDR2 (germline): SGHTA, FQGNSA. Trimming took 0 bases from V and 0 from J, leaving 6 bases between them. The CDR3 length is 16 residues.